This T cell receptor (beta chain) was recorded in a study of blood T cell repertoires in COVID-19. Turning to the study itself: PBMCs, B-cell-depleted T cells, or T cells provided the cDNA or gDNA that made up the material.

The authors' processing: Reference gene primer amplification gave nucleated cell count estimates. Here immunoSEQ multiplex PCR was the method, and the copy in TCRdb shows in-frame clones only, minus some. The D gene and trimming were derived from the DNA, and the V and J assignments and clone size from that table. The sample comprises 140,000 or so clones, roughly 87% of which are singletons, and around 1.5% rests with the top ten. Germline values: CDR1 SGHKS, CDR2 YYEKEE (reference sequence). Trimming cost V 3 bases and J 0 bases; bases outside gene matches: 9. The CDR3 sequence is 18 residues long.

The chain joins TRBV5-5 to TRBJ2-6, with 7 bases identical to TRBD1. This clonotype was obtained from a human donor in a cohort sampled during active COVID-19. The sample comprised peripheral blood. The CDR3 coding sequence is TGTGCCAGCAGCTCAGACTTCGGACAGGCCTCTGGGGCCAACGTCCTGACTTTC. It is translated as CASSSDFGQASGANVLTF.